The 22 T cell receptor beta chains below were found in one sample sequenced in a study of OX40 agonist ivuxolimab in advanced cancers. Profiled with immunoSEQ multiplex PCR; TCRdb holds only in-frame clones, not every one. The data hold around 17,000 clones, with more than 85% observed a single time. The sample in question was CD4+ or CD8+ T cells sorted from blood, obtained in a trial of the OX40 agonist ivuxolimab. The source is an adult with an advanced solid tumor such as melanoma, head and neck, liver or kidney cancer.

This chain joins TRBV9 and TRBJ2-7; TRBD2 agrees at 7 bases. CDR1 SGDLS and CDR2 YYNGEE come from the germline V gene. This CDR3 comprises 16 residues. The V gene end was trimmed by 0 bases and the J gene end by 2 bases; junction bases not matched to a gene: 8. The CDR3 nucleotides are TGTGCCAGCAGCGTAGCCTCACTAGCGTCCCCCTACGAGCAGTACTTC. Translated: CASSVASLASPYEQYF. The full variable domain, in which reference TRBV9 and TRBJ2-7 provide the parts outside the CDR3, is DSGVTQTPKHLITATGQRVTLRCSPRSGDLSVYWYQQSLDQGLQFLIQYYNGEERAKGNILERFSAQQFPDLHSELNLSSLELGDSALYFCASSVASLASPYEQYFGPGTRLTVT.

The gene calls are TRBV11-2 and TRBJ2-5; 8 bases line up with TRBD2. The end of the DNA fits TRBJ2-7 better, so the J call may be wrong. CDR3 length: 14 residues. Germline CDR1 SGHAT, CDR2 FQNNGV. CDR3 nucleotides: TGTGCCAGCGGCCTTCCCGGGACTAGCTACGAGCAGTACTTC. Translation: CASGLPGTSYEQYF.

The chain joins TRBV4-1 to TRBJ2-3; D is possibly TRBD1 or TRBD2 (5 bases each). Between the trimmed V and J ends, which lost 3 bases and 0 bases, there was a span of 7 bases. CDR3 length: 14 residues. Germline CDR1 reads MGHRA; CDR2 reads YSYEKL. The CDR3 loop is CASSHRDSTDTQYF. DNA of the CDR3: TGCGCCAGCAGCCACCGGGACAGCACAGATACGCAGTATTTT.

Of note for this clone: This specimen includes other DNA sequences encoding the same CDR3. The rearrangement joins TRBV18 to TRBJ2-7; 10 bases match TRBD1. V dropped 6 bases and J dropped 2; count of bases not matched to a gene: 4. There are 14 residues in the CDR3. CDR1 and CDR2 from the germline V gene are KGHSH and LQKENI. Written as DNA, the CDR3 is TGTGCCAGCTCTCTCGGGACAGGGGCCTACGAGCAGTACTTC. It is translated as CASSLGTGAYEQYF.

The gene calls are TRBV28 and TRBJ1-2; the match to TRBD1 covers 7 bases. This CDR3 is built from 15 residues. Trimming removed 2 bases from V and 8 bases from J; junction bases left unmatched: 11. Looked up from germline, CDR1 is MDHEN and CDR2 is SYDVKM. The CDR3 spells CASSLRGTVLDGYTF. For the CDR3, the DNA is TGTGCCAGCAGTTTAAGGGGGACAGTACTGGACGGCTACACCTTC.

The table lists this clone with a few counts. The chain couples TRBV10-1 to TRBJ2-1, with 7 bases identical to TRBD2. Trimming took 3 bases from V and 7 from J; bases not matched to a gene: 9. The CDR3 extends over 15 amino acids. Germline V lookup: CDR1 WNHNN, CDR2 SYGVQD (reference sequence). CDR3 region: CASSEGRGEGNEQFF. The CDR3 DNA reads TGCGCCAGCAGTGAAGGGAGGGGTGAGGGGAATGAGCAGTTCTTC.

This chain connects TRBV18 to TRBJ2-6, with D hard to call. The CDR3 spans 18 residues. Germline CDR1 KGHSH, CDR2 LQKENI. Trimming left V 8 bases short and J 4 bases short, with 24 bases between. CDR3 sequence: CASPIPGPPLTGANVLTF. The CDR3, as DNA: TGTGCCAGCCCCATTCCGGGCCCCCCACTGACAGGGGCCAACGTCCTGACTTTC. Full variable domain (rest looked up from reference TRBV18 and TRBJ2-6): NAGVMQNPRHLVRRRGQEARLRCSPMKGHSHVYWYRQLPEEGLKFMVYLQKENIIDESGMPKERFSAEFPKEGPSILRIQQVVRGDSAAYFCASPIPGPPLTGANVLTFGAGSRLTVL.

This rearrangement joins TRBV11-2 to TRBJ1-4, with 11 bases identical to TRBD1. The V gene's germline CDR1 is SGHAT and CDR2 FQNNGV. V was pared by 3 bases and J by 7 bases, with 1 base of the junction left unmatched. The length of the CDR3 is 14 residues. The DNA of the CDR3 is TGTGCCAGCAGCTTGGGGACAGGGGGTGAAAAACTGTTTTTT. This translates into CASSLGTGGEKLFF.

The V gene is TRBV13, the J gene TRBJ2-7; D gene ambiguous. The CDR3 is 16 residues long. In germline, CDR1 is PRHDT, CDR2 FYEKMQ (reference sequence). Trimming took 4 bases from V and 0 from J, leaving 16 bases between them. CDR3 loop: CASSSGLQWSSYEQYF. The CDR3 nucleotides are TGTGCCAGCAGCTCCGGTTTACAGTGGAGCTCCTACGAGCAGTACTTC.

This clone appeared a single time. The chain employs TRBV6-5 and TRBJ2-7; 7 nucleotides match TRBD2. Trimming took 5 bases from V and 4 from J; bases not matched to a gene: 5. CDR1 and CDR2 (germline): MNHEY, SVGAGI. The CDR3 runs to 13 residues. CDR3 amino acids: CASSADGRYEQYF. The CDR3 DNA sequence: TGTGCCAGCAGTGCAGACGGGAGGTACGAGCAGTACTTC.

The chain couples TRBV6-6 to TRBJ2-1; unclear D gene. Trimming took 4 bases from V and 10 from J, leaving 14 bases between them. Per the germline V gene, CDR1 is MNHNY and CDR2 is SVGAGI (reference sequence). The length of the CDR3 is 13 residues. CDR3 in amino acids: CASSSSLLKEQFF. The CDR3 DNA reads TGTGCCAGCAGTTCCTCTCTACTGAAGGAGCAGTTCTTC.

The V gene is TRBV30, the J gene TRBJ2-7, with TRBD1 matching 7 bases. The CDR3 covers 16 residues. The ends lost 0 bases at V and 2 bases at J; junction bases unmatched: 10. Germline assignment: CDR1 GTSNPN and CDR2 SVGIG (reference sequence). As DNA, the CDR3 is TGTGCCTGGAGTGTACTTAAAGGGACAGCCGCCTACGAGCAGTACTTC. Its protein product is CAWSVLKGTAAYEQYF.

This chain connects TRBV5-5 to TRBJ2-3, with D uncertain. The germline gives CDR1 SGHKS, CDR2 YYEKEE (reference sequence). The CDR3 totals 13 residues. V shed 0 bases and J shed 5 bases, with 7 bases lying between them. The CDR3 reads CASSLEGGDTQYF. In nucleotides, the CDR3 is TGTGCCAGCAGCTTGGAGGGTGGAGATACGCAGTATTTT.

The chain couples TRBV28 to TRBJ2-5; no firm D call. Trimming cost V 5 bases and J 3 bases, with 4 bases left between them. Germline loops: CDR1 MDHEN, CDR2 SYDVKM. The CDR3 contains 11 residues. The CDR3 protein is CASSRKETQYF. The DNA of the CDR3 is TGTGCCAGCAGTAGGAAAGAGACCCAGTACTTC.

The chain links TRBV7-6 to TRBJ2-3, with a possible D match to TRBD1 (6 bases). CDR3 length: 15 amino acids. The V end was cut by 4 bases, the J end by 4 bases, with 15 bases between. The germline gives CDR1 SGHVS, CDR2 FNYEAQ. CDR3 amino acids: CASSYGQIVPDTQYF. CDR3 bases: TGTGCCAGCAGCTACGGACAGATTGTCCCAGATACGCAGTATTTT.

This clone was picked up one time. The J gene is TRBJ1-2, the V gene TRBV6-6; tentative D call: TRBD1 (5 bases). The ends were cut back, 2 bases at V and 3 bases at J, with 7 bases in the middle. The CDR3 spans 13 residues. Germline loops: CDR1 MNHNY, CDR2 SVGAGI (reference sequence). Written as DNA, the CDR3 is TGTGCCAGCAGTTACGGGACCCACTATGGCTACACCTTC. The encoded protein is CASSYGTHYGYTF.

V usage is TRBV6-5 and J usage is TRBJ2-5; tentative D call: TRBD1 (6 bases). The germline CDR1 and CDR2 sequences are MNHEY and SVGAGI. There are 15 residues in the CDR3. The V end lost 4 bases, the J end lost 2 bases, and 14 bases lay between the germline ends. This CDR3 is CASSFFWGRQETQYF. CDR3 nucleotides: TGTGCCAGCAGTTTCTTTTGGGGGCGGCAAGAGACCCAGTACTTC.

The V gene is TRBV5-4, the J gene TRBJ2-3, with D hard to call. This CDR3 has 14 amino acids. Germline loops: CDR1 SGHNT, CDR2 YYREEE (reference sequence). V lost 0 bases to trimming and J lost 2 bases, with 7 bases between them. CDR3 sequence (DNA): TGTGCCAGCAGCTTGGACGGTGCCACAGATACGCAGTATTTT. Translated, it gives CASSLDGATDTQYF.

This clone was observed a single time. The chain has TRBV27 and TRBJ2-7, with 12 bases matching TRBD2. The junction had 11 bases not matched to a gene; V was cut back by 5 bases and J by 6 bases. This CDR3 has 16 amino acids. CDR1 is MNHEY, CDR2 SMNVEV, per germline (reference sequence). For the CDR3, the DNA is TGTGCCAGCAGTCCTTTTCTAGCGGGGGGGCCCCTCGAGCAGTACTTC. Translation: CASSPFLAGGPLEQYF.

The J gene is TRBJ2-7, the V gene TRBV11-3; D unclear. Germline V gene sequence: CDR1 SGHNT, CDR2 YENEEA. The V end lost 5 bases, the J end lost 7 bases, and 15 bases lay between the germline ends. This CDR3 is built from 13 residues. The DNA of the CDR3 is TGTGCCAGCAGCCCTCTGCTACCTAGGGAGCAGTACTTC. It specifies CASSPLLPREQYF. The variable domain in full, completed from reference TRBV11-3 and TRBJ2-7, reads EAGVVQSPRYKIIEKKQPVAFWCNPISGHNTLYWYLQNLGQGPELLIRYENEEAVDDSQLPKDRFSAERLKGVDSTLKIQPAELGDSAVYLCASSPLLPREQYFGPGTRLTVT.

This clone was picked up one time. The chain uses TRBV4-1 and TRBJ1-6; D ambiguous. Trimming took 1 base from V and 8 from J, leaving 15 bases between them. Germline V lookup: CDR1 MGHRA, CDR2 YSYEKL. CDR3 length: 16 amino acids. The CDR3 DNA reads TGCGCCAGCAGCCAAGGTATACTAAGAACGGATTCACCCCTCCACTTT. This translates into CASSQGILRTDSPLHF.

The chain employs TRBV9 and TRBJ2-5; D unclear. Judging by the DNA end, TRBJ2-7 fits better; the J call may be wrong. The V gene's germline CDR1 is SGDLS and CDR2 YYNGEE. The CDR3 totals 19 residues. The chain's CDR3 is CASSVESMEGLSCEYEQYF. CDR3 in DNA: TGTGCCAGCAGCGTAGAATCTATGGAAGGGTTATCTTGTGAATACGAGCAGTACTTC.